Given below is one TCR beta chain in context. Original processing notes: Counts of nucleated cells, estimated from reference gene primer amplification, were obtained. Measured with immunoSEQ multiplex PCR; TCRdb has only the in-frame clones, and not every one. The V and J calls and clone size were taken over from that table, and D and trimming were inferred from the DNA. The sample consists of around 250,000 clones, 86% of them appearing once. CDR1 is SGHRS, CDR2 YFSETQ, per germline. The CDR3 runs to 14 residues. V lost 0 bases, J lost 6 bases, and 6 bases stayed unmatched. These data belong to a study of blood T cell repertoires in COVID-19. About the study: Collection of acute and convalescent COVID-19 samples took place in the United States, Italy and Spain. The cDNA or gDNA used as material had been derived from T cells, B-cell-depleted T cells, or PBMCs.

The chain is built from TRBV5-1 and TRBJ2-7; 7 nucleotides match TRBD1. This sequence originates from a man older than 75 with acute or convalescent COVID-19. The specimen was peripheral blood. The CDR3 here is CASSLGRGSGEQYF. DNA of the CDR3: TGCGCCAGCAGCTTGGGCAGGGGGTCGGGCGAGCAGTACTTC.